These T cell receptor beta chains were read from a single sample in a study of blood T cells in healthy people across ages. Via MiXCR, TCRdb re-called the 5' RACE reads, giving one row per CDR3 protein. Counted here are more than 700,000 distinct CDR3 sequences, more than 35% occurring once; the ten biggest clones make up around a sixth. Specimen: blood. The source of these receptors is an elderly man in good health. The CDR3 runs from the conserved cysteine through the conserved F or W. D genes are given only for firm matches. Clone size is not always given. Where it is, it says once, few, many or a class for expanded clones.

D | J | size | V | CDR3 | DNA
TRBD2 | TRBJ2-7 | few | TRBV4-2 | CASSQERTSQSYEQYF | TGTGCCAGCAGCCAAGAGAGGACTAGTCAGTCCTACGAGCAGTACTTC
. | TRBJ1-2 | once | TRBV29-1 | CSVRQRGYTF | TGCAGCGTTAGGCAGCGAGGCTACACCTTC
TRBD1 | TRBJ1-1 | . | TRBV20-1 | CSAFTGGEAFF | TGCAGTGCTTTTACAGGGGGTGAAGCTTTCTTT
TRBD1 | TRBJ1-1 | . | TRBV29-1 | CSVGTGGYTEAFF | TGCAGCGTTGGGACAGGGGGCTACACTGAAGCTTTCTTT
TRBD1 | TRBJ2-7 | . | TRBV6-2/TRBV6-3 | CASRGVDRVVFEQYF | TGTGCCAGCAGGGGTGTGGACAGGGTGGTCTTCGAGCAGTACTTC
. | TRBJ2-3 | once | TRBV13 | CASSYAGPSTYF | TGTGCCAGCAGCTACGCGGGACCTTCGACGTATTTT
. | TRBJ2-3 | . | TRBV12-3/TRBV12-4 | CASSVGLNTDTQYF | TGTGCCAGCAGTGTCGGACTAAACACAGATACGCAGTATTTT
TRBD2 | TRBJ2-1 | few | TRBV5-1 | CASSSLAGGINEQFF | TGCGCCAGCAGCTCCCTAGCGGGAGGGATCAATGAGCAGTTCTTC
TRBD2 | TRBJ2-3 | . | TRBV20-1 | CSAPLLAGHTDTQYF | TGCAGTGCTCCCCTTCTAGCGGGCCACACAGATACGCAGTATTTT
. | TRBJ2-2 | many | TRBV18 | CASSLDSTGELFF | TGTGCCAGCTCACTAGACAGCACCGGGGAGCTGTTTTTT
TRBD1 | TRBJ2-1 | . | TRBV6-2/TRBV6-3 | CASSPGTEPNEQFF | TGTGCCAGCAGTCCCGGGACAGAGCCCAATGAGCAGTTCTTC
. | TRBJ2-3 | . | TRBV6-5 | CASSSPGRGTDTQYF | TGTGCCAGCAGTTCGCCGGGACGCGGCACAGATACGCAGTATTTT
TRBD2 | TRBJ2-1 | many | TRBV12-3/TRBV12-4 | CASSFLSGSSYNEQFF | TGTGCCAGCAGTTTCCTTAGCGGGAGCTCCTACAATGAGCAGTTCTTC
TRBD1 | TRBJ2-6 | . | TRBV5-1 | CASSTEDRGVGLSGANVLTF | TGCGCCAGCAGCACCGAGGACAGGGGAGTTGGTCTTTCTGGGGCCAACGTCCTGACTTTC
TRBD2 | TRBJ2-7 | many | TRBV12-3/TRBV12-4 | CASSSLGGGEQYF | TGTGCCAGCAGTTCATTGGGGGGAGGGGAGCAGTACTTC
TRBD1 | TRBJ2-7 | . | TRBV7-2 | CASSLSWDSRFEQYF | TGTGCCAGCAGCTTAAGTTGGGACAGTAGATTCGAGCAGTACTTC
. | TRBJ1-2 | many | TRBV29-1 | CSVAARAGYGYTF | TGCAGCGTTGCGGCCAGGGCGGGCTATGGCTACACCTTC
TRBD2 | TRBJ2-1 | many | TRBV29-1 | CSVVAGDFNEQFF | TGCAGCGTTGTGGCGGGAGACTTCAATGAGCAGTTCTTC
TRBD2 | TRBJ2-1 | . | TRBV7-2 | CASSLSLAGPSSYNEQFF | TGTGCCAGCAGCTTGAGCCTAGCGGGCCCGAGCTCCTACAATGAGCAGTTCTTC
. | TRBJ2-2 | few | TRBV20-1 | CSARPGQIPGELFF | TGCAGTGCTAGGCCGGGACAAATCCCCGGGGAGCTGTTTTTT
. | TRBJ2-2 | few | TRBV10-1 | CASSESKGGTGELFF | TGCGCCAGCAGTGAGTCGAAGGGCGGAACCGGGGAGCTGTTTTTT
. | TRBJ2-7 | few | TRBV7-2 | CASSLRQGSSYEQYF | TGTGCCAGCAGCTTACGGCAGGGGAGTTCATACGAGCAGTACTTC
. | TRBJ2-5 | . | TRBV21-1 | CASAAGTTREETQYF | TGTGCCAGCGCCGCCGGGACTACTAGAGAAGAGACCCAGTACTTC
TRBD1 | TRBJ2-3 | . | TRBV5-1 | CASSLARAVRGQDTQYF | TGCGCCAGCAGCTTGGCCAGGGCTGTCAGGGGGCAAGATACGCAGTATTTT
. | TRBJ2-3 | many | TRBV29-1 | CSVNLGITDTQYF | TGCAGCGTGAACCTAGGGATCACAGATACGCAGTATTTT
TRBD2 | TRBJ2-3 | few | TRBV20-1 | CSASVGGSGDTQYF | TGCAGTGCTAGTGTTGGCGGGAGTGGAGATACGCAGTATTTT
. | TRBJ2-7 | . | TRBV29-1 | CSIKEGGHEQYF | TGCAGCATCAAAGAGGGGGGCCACGAGCAGTACTTC
. | TRBJ2-3 | . | TRBV11-1 | CASSWGLSTDTQYF | TGTGCCAGCAGCTGGGGACTGAGCACAGATACGCAGTATTTT
. | TRBJ2-3 | . | TRBV5-1 | CASGPLLGSGLDTQYF | TGCGCCAGCGGACCCCTTCTGGGGAGCGGTTTGGATACGCAGTATTTT
. | TRBJ1-4 | few | TRBV4-3 | CASSLVREKLFF | TGCGCCAGCAGCCTGGTACGGGAAAAACTGTTTTTT
. | TRBJ2-4 | . | TRBV7-2 | CASTALLSDIQYF | TGTGCCAGCACCGCACTACTCTCGGACATTCAGTACTTC
. | TRBJ2-7 | . | TRBV10-3 | CAISGEGQGRQAGGFEQYF | TGTGCCATCAGTGGAGAAGGACAGGGGCGACAAGCGGGAGGTTTCGAGCAGTACTTC
TRBD1 | TRBJ2-1 | . | TRBV5-1 | CASSKGQGAYDEQFF | TGCGCCAGCAGCAAGGGACAGGGGGCGTATGATGAGCAGTTCTTC
. | TRBJ2-3 | few | TRBV4-2 | CASSQDWSASTDTQYF | TGTGCCAGCAGCCAAGATTGGTCAGCTAGCACAGATACGCAGTATTTT
TRBD1 | TRBJ2-7 | once | TRBV9 | CASSATGGWYEQYF | TGTGCCAGCAGCGCTACAGGGGGGTGGTACGAGCAGTACTTC
. | TRBJ2-7 | many | TRBV7-2 | CASSLGGVYEQYF | TGTGCCAGCAGTTTAGGAGGGGTTTACGAGCAGTACTTC
. | TRBJ1-2 | . | TRBV20-1 | CSPRWTYGYTF | TGCAGTCCCCGATGGACCTATGGCTACACCTTC
. | TRBJ2-7 | . | TRBV20-1 | CSARPYSSYEQYF | TGCAGTGCTCGTCCTTACAGCTCCTACGAGCAGTACTTC
. | TRBJ1-4 | many | TRBV5-6 | CASRSRTATNEKLFF | TGTGCCAGCAGATCCCGAACAGCAACTAATGAAAAACTGTTTTTT
TRBD2 | TRBJ2-7 | . | TRBV6-5 | CASRREAGAIYEQYF | TGTGCCAGCAGGCGAGAAGCGGGAGCTATCTACGAGCAGTACTTC
. | TRBJ2-2 | few | TRBV29-1 | CSVEGRGLVNTGELFF | TGCAGCGTCGAAGGCAGGGGCTTAGTGAACACCGGGGAGCTGTTTTTT
. | TRBJ1-4 | once | TRBV25-1 | CASSEIGANEKLFF | TGTGCCAGCAGTGAGATCGGAGCTAATGAAAAACTGTTTTTT
TRBD2 | TRBJ2-5 | few | TRBV14 | CASSQVLAGQETQYF | TGTGCCAGCAGCCAAGTGCTAGCGGGTCAAGAGACCCAGTACTTC
. | TRBJ2-5 | few | TRBV7-9 | CASSFGQNLEETQYF | TGTGCCAGCAGCTTCGGTCAGAACCTGGAGGAGACCCAGTACTTC
TRBD1 | TRBJ2-3 | many | TRBV18 | CASSHDRGPDTQYF | TGTGCCAGCTCACACGACAGGGGGCCAGATACGCAGTATTTT
TRBD1 | TRBJ2-1 | . | TRBV5-1 | CASSTRTGQGEQFF | TGCGCCAGCAGCACCCGGACAGGGCAGGGCGAGCAGTTCTTC
TRBD2 | TRBJ2-6 | few | TRBV12-3/TRBV12-4 | CASSFGTISGANVLTF | TGTGCCAGCAGTTTTGGGACTATCTCTGGGGCCAACGTCCTGACTTTC
. | TRBJ2-5 | few | TRBV5-1 | CASSLEGHNQETQYF | TGCGCCAGCAGCTTGGAGGGACACAACCAAGAGACCCAGTACTTC
TRBD1 | TRBJ2-7 | once | TRBV5-6 | CASSRPRTGTYEQYF | TGTGCCAGCAGCCGTCCCCGGACAGGGACCTACGAGCAGTACTTC
. | TRBJ1-2 | . | TRBV5-1 | CASSLVGVSDYGHTF | TGCGCCAGCAGCTTGGTTGGGGTATCCGACTATGGCCACACCTTC
. | TRBJ2-1 | few | TRBV6-6 | CAGGAGRINEQFF | TGTGCCGGTGGCGCGGGGCGGATAAATGAGCAGTTCTTC
. | TRBJ2-7 | few | TRBV2 | CASGGREPPYEQYF | TGTGCCAGCGGTGGTCGGGAGCCCCCCTACGAGCAGTACTTC
TRBD2 | TRBJ2-1 | . | TRBV13 | CASSLDKIAGVVQNEQFF | TGTGCCAGCAGCTTAGACAAGATAGCGGGAGTAGTTCAAAATGAGCAGTTCTTC
. | TRBJ2-1 | . | TRBV24-1 | CATSDLAGRAQFF | TGTGCCACCAGTGACCTGGCGGGACGAGCGCAGTTCTTC
TRBD1 | TRBJ2-3 | . | TRBV7-9 | CASSLGQGGEYF | TGTGCCAGCAGCCTCGGACAGGGTGGAGAGTATTTT
TRBD2 | TRBJ2-1 | many | TRBV20-1 | CSADLLAALHNEQFF | TGCAGTGCTGATTTACTAGCGGCGCTCCACAATGAGCAGTTCTTC
. | TRBJ1-2 | . | TRBV4-3 | CASSQDISTGRYGYTF | TGCGCCAGCAGCCAAGACATCAGTACCGGGAGGTATGGCTACACCTTC
TRBD1 | TRBJ2-1 | once | TRBV4-3 | CASSQGGTGFYNEQFF | TGCGCCAGCAGCCAAGGAGGGACAGGGTTCTACAATGAGCAGTTCTTC
. | TRBJ1-2 | . | TRBV3-1 | CASSQMGPNNGYTF | TGTGCCAGCAGCCAAATGGGCCCAAATAATGGCTACACCTTC
TRBD2 | TRBJ2-7 | few | TRBV7-2 | CASSLILAGDWQYF | TGTGCCAGCAGCTTAATACTAGCGGGAGACTGGCAGTACTTC